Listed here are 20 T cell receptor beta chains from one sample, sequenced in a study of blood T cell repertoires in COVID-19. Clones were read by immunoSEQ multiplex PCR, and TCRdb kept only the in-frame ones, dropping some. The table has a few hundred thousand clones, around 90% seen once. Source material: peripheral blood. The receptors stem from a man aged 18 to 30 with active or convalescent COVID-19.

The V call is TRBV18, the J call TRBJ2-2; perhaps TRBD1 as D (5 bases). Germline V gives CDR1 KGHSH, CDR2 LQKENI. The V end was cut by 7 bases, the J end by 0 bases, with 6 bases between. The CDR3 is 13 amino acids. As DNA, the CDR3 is TGTGCCAGCTGGACAACGAACACCGGGGAGCTGTTTTTT. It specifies CASWTTNTGELFF.

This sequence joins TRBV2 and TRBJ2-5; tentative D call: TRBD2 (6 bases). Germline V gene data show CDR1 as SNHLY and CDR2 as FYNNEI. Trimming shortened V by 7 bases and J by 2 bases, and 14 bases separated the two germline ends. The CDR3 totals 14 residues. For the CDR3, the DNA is TGTGCCAGCACGGGACTCCTACTACAAGAGACCCAGTACTTC. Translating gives CASTGLLLQETQYF.

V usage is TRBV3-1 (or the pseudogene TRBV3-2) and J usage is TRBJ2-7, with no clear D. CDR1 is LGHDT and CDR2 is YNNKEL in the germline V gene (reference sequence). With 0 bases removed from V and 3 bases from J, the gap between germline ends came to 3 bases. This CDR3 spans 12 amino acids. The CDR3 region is CASSQDLYEQYF. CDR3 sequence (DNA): TGTGCCAGCAGCCAAGATCTCTACGAGCAGTACTTC.

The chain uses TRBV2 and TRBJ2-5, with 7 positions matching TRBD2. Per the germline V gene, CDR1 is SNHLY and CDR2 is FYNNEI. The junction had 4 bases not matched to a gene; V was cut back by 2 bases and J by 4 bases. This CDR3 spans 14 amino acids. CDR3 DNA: TGTGCCAGCAGTGAAAGGACGGGAGGAGAGACCCAGTACTTC. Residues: CASSERTGGETQYF. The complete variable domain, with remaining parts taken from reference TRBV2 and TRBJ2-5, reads EPEVTQTPSHQVTQMGQEVILRCVPISNHLYFYWYRQILGQKVEFLVSFYNNEISEKSEIFDDQFSVERPDGSNFTLKIRSTKLEDSAMYFCASSERTGGETQYFGPGTRLLVL.

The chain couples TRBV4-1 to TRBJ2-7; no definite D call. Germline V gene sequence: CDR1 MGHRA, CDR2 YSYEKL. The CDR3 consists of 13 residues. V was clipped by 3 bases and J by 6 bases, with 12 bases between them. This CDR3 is CASSQIPGSEQYF. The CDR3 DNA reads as TGCGCCAGCAGCCAGATTCCAGGATCCGAGCAGTACTTC.

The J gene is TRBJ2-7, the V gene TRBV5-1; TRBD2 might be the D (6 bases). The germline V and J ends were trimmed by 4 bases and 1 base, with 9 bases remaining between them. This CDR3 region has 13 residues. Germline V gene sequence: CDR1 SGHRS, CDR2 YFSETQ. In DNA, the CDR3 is TGCGCCAGCAGCCGGGGGTTTTCCTACGAGCAGTACTTC. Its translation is CASSRGFSYEQYF.

In nucleotides, the CDR3 is TGCGCCAGCAGCTTGGCCCGACGGGATCAAAACACCGGGGAGCTGTTTTTT. Protein product: CASSLARRDQNTGELFF. The rearrangement links TRBV5-1 to TRBJ2-2, with D maybe TRBD2 (5 bases). V shed 0 bases and J shed 2 bases, with 14 bases lying between them. The CDR3 sequence is 17 residues long. The V gene's germline CDR1 is SGHRS and CDR2 YFSETQ.

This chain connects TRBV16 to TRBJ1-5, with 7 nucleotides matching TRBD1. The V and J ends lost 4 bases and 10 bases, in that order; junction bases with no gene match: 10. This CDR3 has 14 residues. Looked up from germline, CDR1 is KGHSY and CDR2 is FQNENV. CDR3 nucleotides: TGTGCCAGCAGCCCCCGACAGGGATCATTTCCCCAGCATTTT. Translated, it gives CASSPRQGSFPQHF.

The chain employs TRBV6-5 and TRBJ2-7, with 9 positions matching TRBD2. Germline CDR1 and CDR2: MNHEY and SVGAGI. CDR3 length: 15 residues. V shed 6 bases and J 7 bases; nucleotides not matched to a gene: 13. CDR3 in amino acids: CASSPAGGVVLEQYF. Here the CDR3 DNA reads TGTGCCAGCAGCCCCGCGGGGGGGGTAGTTTTGGAGCAGTACTTC.

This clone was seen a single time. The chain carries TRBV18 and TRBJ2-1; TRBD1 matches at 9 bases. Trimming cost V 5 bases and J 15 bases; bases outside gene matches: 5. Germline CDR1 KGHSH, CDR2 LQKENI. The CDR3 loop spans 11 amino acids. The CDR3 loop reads CASSIQGARFF. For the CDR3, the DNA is TGTGCCAGCTCAATACAGGGGGCCAGGTTCTTC.

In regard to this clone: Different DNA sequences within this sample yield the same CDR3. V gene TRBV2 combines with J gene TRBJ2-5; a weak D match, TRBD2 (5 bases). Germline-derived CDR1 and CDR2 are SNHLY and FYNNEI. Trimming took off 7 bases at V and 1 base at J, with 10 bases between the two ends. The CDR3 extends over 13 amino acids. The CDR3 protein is CASIRGSQETQYF. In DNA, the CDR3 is TGTGCCAGCATCCGGGGTAGCCAAGAGACCCAGTACTTC. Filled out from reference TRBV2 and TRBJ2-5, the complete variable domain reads EPEVTQTPSHQVTQMGQEVILRCVPISNHLYFYWYRQILGQKVEFLVSFYNNEISEKSEIFDDQFSVERPDGSNFTLKIRSTKLEDSAMYFCASIRGSQETQYFGPGTRLLVL.

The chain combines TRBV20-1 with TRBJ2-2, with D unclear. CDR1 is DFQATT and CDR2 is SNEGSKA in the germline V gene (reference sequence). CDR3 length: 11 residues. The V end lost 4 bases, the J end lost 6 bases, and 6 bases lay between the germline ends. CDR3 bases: TGCAGTGCTACCCCGGCCGGGGAGCTGTTTTTT. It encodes CSATPAGELFF.

The CDR3 spells CASSPWTSGGYEQFF. In DNA form, the CDR3 reads TGTGCCAGCAGTCCATGGACTAGCGGGGGGTATGAGCAGTTCTTC. The V gene is TRBV28, the J gene TRBJ2-1; 14 nucleotides agree with TRBD2. The V segment lost 5 bases and the J segment 8 bases; nucleotides outside the gene matches: 5. CDR1 and CDR2 from the germline V gene are MDHEN and SYDVKM. The CDR3 length is 15 residues.

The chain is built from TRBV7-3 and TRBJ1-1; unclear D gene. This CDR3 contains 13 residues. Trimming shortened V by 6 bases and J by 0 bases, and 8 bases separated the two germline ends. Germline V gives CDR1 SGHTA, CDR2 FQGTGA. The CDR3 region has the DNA TGTGCCAGCAGTTGGGCAGTGAACACTGAAGCTTTCTTT. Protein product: CASSWAVNTEAFF.

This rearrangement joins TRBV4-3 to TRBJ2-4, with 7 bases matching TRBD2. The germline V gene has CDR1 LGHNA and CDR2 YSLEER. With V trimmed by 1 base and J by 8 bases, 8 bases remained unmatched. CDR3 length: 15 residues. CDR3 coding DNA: TGCGCCAGCAGCCAAGTGACTGGGGGGAGGGACATTCAGTACTTC. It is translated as CASSQVTGGRDIQYF.

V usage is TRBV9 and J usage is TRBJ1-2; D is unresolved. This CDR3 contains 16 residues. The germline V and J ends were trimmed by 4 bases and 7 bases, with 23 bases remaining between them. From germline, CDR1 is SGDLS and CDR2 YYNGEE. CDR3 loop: CASSPLPTQSGTGYTF. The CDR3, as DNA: TGTGCCAGCAGCCCCCTCCCCACACAGAGCGGAACTGGCTACACCTTC.

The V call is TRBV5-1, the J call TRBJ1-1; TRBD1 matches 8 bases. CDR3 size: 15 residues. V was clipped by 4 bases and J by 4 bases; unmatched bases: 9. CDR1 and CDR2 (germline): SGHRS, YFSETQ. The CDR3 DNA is TGCGCCAGCAGCCCAGGACAGGGCGGGGGCACTGAAGCTTTCTTT. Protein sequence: CASSPGQGGGTEAFF.

The CDR3, as DNA: TGCAGCGTCCTTGCAACTAATGAAAAACTGTTTTTT. Translated: CSVLATNEKLFF. V and J are TRBV29-1 and TRBJ1-4; no clear D. Germline-derived CDR1 and CDR2 are SQVTM and ANQGSEA. The CDR3 loop spans 12 amino acids. V lost 6 bases and J 0 bases, leaving 5 bases between the germline ends. Complete variable domain (other parts from reference TRBV29-1 and TRBJ1-4): SAVISQKPSRDICQRGTSLTIQCQVDSQVTMMFWYRQQPGQSLTLIATANQGSEATYESGFVIDKFPISRPNLTFSTLTVSNMSPEDSSIYLCSVLATNEKLFFGSGTQLSVL.

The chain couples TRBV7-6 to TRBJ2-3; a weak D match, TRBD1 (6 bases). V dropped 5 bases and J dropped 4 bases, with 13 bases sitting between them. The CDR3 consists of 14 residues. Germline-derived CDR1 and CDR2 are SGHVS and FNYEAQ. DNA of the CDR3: TGTGCCAGCAGCCGGCAGGGGCGTTCAGATACGCAGTATTTT. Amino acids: CASSRQGRSDTQYF.

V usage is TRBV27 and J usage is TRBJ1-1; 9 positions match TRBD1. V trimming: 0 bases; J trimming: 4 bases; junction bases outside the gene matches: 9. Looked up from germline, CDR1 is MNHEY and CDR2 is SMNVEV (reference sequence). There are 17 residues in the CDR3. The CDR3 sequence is CASSLSIGDREGTEAFF. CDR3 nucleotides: TGTGCCAGCAGTTTATCGATAGGGGACAGGGAGGGCACTGAAGCTTTCTTT.